The 32 T cell receptor beta chains reported below all come from one sample, sequenced in a study of blood T cells in healthy people across ages. For the second PCR, which ran for 7 to 11 cycles, a sample-barcoded 5' primer and a J-beta primer mix were used. TCRdb called the 5' RACE reads again in MiXCR, with one record for every CDR3 protein. The sample has about 1.1 million distinct CDR3 sequences, 35% to 40% seen once; the top ten hold 10% to 15%. The sample comprised blood. Every receptor here comes from a man aged 18-30 years in good health.

This clonotype was seen a few times. The gene calls are TRBV7-9 and TRBJ2-1; unclear D gene. The CDR3 spans 16 residues. The V and J ends lost 5 bases and 6 bases respectively, with 20 bases between them. Germline lookup yields CDR1 SEHNR and CDR2 FQNEAQ (reference sequence). CDR3 nucleotides: TGTGCCAGCAGCCCCCCTCCAGGATCTCCGGGCAATGAGCAGTTCTTC. Its translation is CASSPPPGSPGNEQFF.

The chain links TRBV2 to TRBJ1-5; a possible D gene is TRBD1 (5 bases). The CDR3 runs to 15 residues. Germline CDR1 SNHLY, CDR2 FYNNEI. The V gene lost 6 bases and the J gene lost 5 bases, with 17 bases spanning the gap. CDR3 DNA: TGTGCCAGCAGGAGGGATGACAGCAATTATCAGCCCCAGCATTTT. It specifies CASRRDDSNYQPQHF.

This clonotype was detected a few times. The DNA is left out, because the CDR3 cannot be placed on it with certainty; the CDR3 is given as TCRdb lists it. The chain has TRBV6-2 or TRBV6-3 and TRBJ2-1; the table calls TRBD1, which could not be checked here. The CDR3 extends over 15 residues, inclusive of both ends. The V gene's germline CDR1 is MNHEY and CDR2 SVGEGT. The CDR3 reads CASILDSVTYNEQYF.

This clonotype appeared a few times. The CDR3 sequence is CASSSGTSNDEQYF. The CDR3 nucleotides read TGCGCCAGCAGCTCTGGGACTAGCAACGACGAGCAGTACTTC. The chain links TRBV5-1 to TRBJ2-7, with TRBD2 identical over 9 bases. Per the germline V gene, CDR1 is SGHRS and CDR2 is YFSETQ. This CDR3 contains 14 residues. V dropped 3 bases and J dropped 5; count of bases not matched to a gene: 6.

The chain couples TRBV11-2 to TRBJ2-1; D is uncertain. CDR1 and CDR2 from the germline V gene are SGHAT and FQNNGV. Between the trimmed V and J ends, which lost 3 bases and 12 bases, there was a span of 15 bases. The CDR3 is made up of 13 amino acids. In nucleotides, the CDR3 is TGTGCCAGCAGCTTTGTGGGCGTTAAAAGGCAGTTCTTC. Translating it yields CASSFVGVKRQFF.

The rearrangement uses TRBV4-2 and TRBJ1-4, with D perhaps TRBD1 (5 bases). The ends were cut back, 0 bases at V and 6 bases at J, with 14 bases in the middle. The V gene's germline CDR1 is LGHNA and CDR2 YNFKEQ. This CDR3 comprises 16 residues. The CDR3, as DNA: TGTGCCAGCAGCCAAGATAGGGGTCGGGGGGATGAAAAACTGTTTTTT. Amino acid sequence: CASSQDRGRGDEKLFF.

This chain connects TRBV12-3 or TRBV12-4 to TRBJ1-2, with D maybe TRBD1 (6 bases). There are 14 residues in the CDR3. The germline V and J ends were trimmed by 4 bases and 4 bases, with 13 bases remaining between them. This chain's CDR3 is CASSSLGQTYGYTF. In DNA, the CDR3 is TGTGCCAGCAGTTCACTCGGACAGACCTATGGCTACACCTTC.

The V call is TRBV28, the J call TRBJ2-7; possible D gene TRBD2, 6 bases. The DNA end is more similar to TRBJ2-5, so the J call may be wrong. Germline V gene sequence: CDR1 MDHEN, CDR2 SYDVKM. The CDR3 contains 15 residues. CDR3 region: CASTPPTRRGETQYF. In DNA form, the CDR3 reads TGTGCCAGCACCCCTCCGACTAGAAGGGGTGAGACCCAGTACTTC.

The V gene is TRBV6-5, the J gene TRBJ2-3, with D perhaps TRBD1 (5 bases). V lost 5 bases and J lost 2, with 11 bases in between. CDR3 length equals 14 residues. Germline lookup yields CDR1 MNHEY and CDR2 SVGAGI. The CDR3 loop reads CASSRRQPTDTQYF. CDR3 bases: TGTGCCAGCAGTCGCAGACAGCCCACAGATACGCAGTATTTT.

This clonotype appeared a few times. The chain links TRBV2 to TRBJ2-1; 7 bases agree with TRBD2. The V gene's germline CDR1 is SNHLY and CDR2 FYNNEI. J was trimmed by 10 bases and V by 0 bases; bases with no gene match: 3. CDR3 size: 13 residues. In DNA, the CDR3 is TGTGCCAGCAGTGAAGCGGGACTACCGGAGCAGTTCTTC. It encodes CASSEAGLPEQFF.

The sample holds a few counts of this clonotype. This chain links TRBV3-1 with TRBJ2-3; unclear D gene. Trimming shortened V by 0 bases and J by 1 base, and 5 bases separated the two germline ends. The CDR3 spans 14 residues. In germline, CDR1 is LGHDT, CDR2 YNNKEL (reference sequence). The CDR3 here is CASSQESRTDTQYF. The CDR3 nucleotides are TGTGCCAGCAGCCAAGAGTCTCGCACAGATACGCAGTATTTT.

This clonotype was detected only a few times. The J gene is TRBJ2-1, the V gene TRBV7-9, with TRBD2 as a possible D gene (6 bases). This CDR3 is 15 amino acids long. V lost 5 bases and J lost 0, with 11 bases in between. Looked up from germline, CDR1 is SEHNR and CDR2 is FQNEAQ (reference sequence). This CDR3 is CASSRGTISYNEQFF. The CDR3, as DNA: TGTGCCAGCAGCCGCGGGACGATCTCCTACAATGAGCAGTTCTTC.

V and J are TRBV7-9 and TRBJ1-1, with D perhaps matching TRBD1 (5 bases). The CDR3 length is 13 residues. V shed 8 bases and J shed 1 base, with 11 bases lying between them. Germline V CDR1 and CDR2: SEHNR, FQNEAQ (reference sequence). CDR3 DNA sequence: TGTGCCAGCGGGACGGAACAGAACACTGAAGCTTTCTTT. This codes for CASGTEQNTEAFF. The complete variable domain, with remaining parts taken from reference TRBV7-9 and TRBJ1-1, reads DTGVSQNPRHKITKRGQNVTFRCDPISEHNRLYWYRQTLGQGPEFLTYFQNEAQLEKSRLLSDRFSAERPKGSFSTLEIQRTEQGDSAMYLCASGTEQNTEAFFGQGTRLTVV.

The chain couples TRBV12-3 or TRBV12-4 to TRBJ2-2; weak D call: TRBD1 (6 bases). CDR3 size: 15 residues. Trimming shortened V by 6 bases and J by 3 bases, and 14 bases separated the two germline ends. The chain's CDR3 is CASREIGQYTGELFF. CDR3 bases: TGTGCCAGCAGAGAGATAGGACAGTACACCGGGGAGCTGTTTTTT.

The table lists this clonotype with a few counts. V usage is TRBV5-1 and J usage is TRBJ2-5, with 11 positions matching TRBD2. V lost 4 bases, J lost 2 bases, and 4 bases stayed unmatched. The CDR3 sequence is 15 residues long. CDR1 and CDR2 from the germline V gene are SGHRS and YFSETQ. The CDR3 region has the DNA TGCGCCAGCAGCACCGGGACTAGCGGTCAAGAGACCCAGTACTTC. This translates into CASSTGTSGQETQYF.

The CDR3 DNA sequence: TGTGCCAGCAGCATTATCGGGACGGGCGAAAAACTGTTTTTT. Amino acid sequence: CASSIIGTGEKLFF. The rearrangement uses TRBV7-9 and TRBJ1-4, with TRBD1 as a possible D gene (5 bases). The CDR3 totals 14 residues. Germline V gene data show CDR1 as SEHNR and CDR2 as FQNEAQ (reference sequence). The germline V and J ends were trimmed by 5 bases and 8 bases, with 15 bases remaining between them.

The chain combines TRBV27 with TRBJ2-3; D is undetermined. The germline V gene encodes CDR1 MNHEY and CDR2 SMNVEV (reference sequence). The V end lost 2 bases, the J end lost 4 bases, and 13 bases lay between the germline ends. The length of the CDR3 is 15 residues. CDR3 coding DNA: TGTGCCAGCAGTTTAATGGGGAATGGTGCAGATACGCAGTATTTT. Translated: CASSLMGNGADTQYF.

This clonotype has a handful of counts. The chain has TRBV2 and TRBJ2-3, with D uncertain. Germline CDR1 and CDR2: SNHLY and FYNNEI. V was cut by 8 bases and J by 4 bases, with 13 bases left in between. CDR3 length: 13 residues. The CDR3: CASGNLAADTQYF. DNA of the CDR3: TGTGCCAGCGGGAACCTTGCCGCAGATACGCAGTATTTT.

This clonotype was observed a handful of times. This chain connects TRBV2 to TRBJ2-5, with D hard to call. The CDR3 extends over 13 amino acids. The V end lost 10 bases, the J end lost 1 base, and 13 bases lay between the germline ends. CDR1 is SNHLY, CDR2 FYNNEI, per germline. The CDR3 loop is CATNAMPQETQYF. CDR3 sequence (DNA): TGTGCCACAAATGCGATGCCCCAAGAGACCCAGTACTTC.

The V gene is TRBV18, the J gene TRBJ2-7; D ambiguous. The germline V gene encodes CDR1 KGHSH and CDR2 LQKENI. This CDR3 region has 13 residues. The V end lost 2 bases, the J end lost 3 bases, and 8 bases lay between the germline ends. The CDR3: CASSPGWVYEQYF. As DNA, the CDR3 is TGTGCCAGCTCACCAGGTTGGGTCTACGAGCAGTACTTC.

This chain connects TRBV12-3 or TRBV12-4 to TRBJ1-1, with D unresolved. Between the trimmed V and J ends, which lost 7 bases and 5 bases, there was a span of 11 bases. This CDR3 comprises 12 residues. CDR3: CASTLVFTEAFF. The CDR3 coding sequence is TGTGCCAGCACCCTGGTATTTACTGAAGCTTTCTTT.

This clonotype was counted a few times. J is TRBJ2-5 and V is TRBV4-3, with 9 bases that match TRBD2. Germline V CDR1 and CDR2: LGHNA, YSLEER. The J segment lost 3 bases and the V segment lost 1 base, leaving 9 bases of the junction unmatched. This CDR3 has 17 amino acids. The CDR3 is CASSQVSGGLAKETQYF. The DNA for the CDR3 is TGCGCCAGCAGCCAAGTTAGCGGGGGTCTCGCCAAAGAGACCCAGTACTTC.

This clonotype was picked up a small number of times. V is TRBV5-1 and J is TRBJ2-3; D gene unclear. The CDR3 is 15 amino acids. V was cut by 0 bases and J by 0 bases, with 8 bases left in between. CDR1 SGHRS and CDR2 YFSETQ come from the germline V gene. The CDR3 here is CASSLAVTSTDTQYF. The CDR3 bases are TGCGCCAGCAGCTTGGCCGTGACAAGCACAGATACGCAGTATTTT. Combining the CDR3 with reference TRBV5-1 and TRBJ2-3 gives the whole variable domain KAGVTQTPRYLIKTRGQQVTLSCSPISGHRSVSWYQQTPGQGLQFLFEYFSETQRNKGNFPGRFSGRQFSNSRSEMNVSTLELGDSALYLCASSLAVTSTDTQYFGPGTRLTVL.

For this clonotype: This may arise from a read error, as a much more abundant clone is one base away. The V gene is TRBV12-3 or TRBV12-4, the J gene TRBJ1-2, with D unresolved. V shed 4 bases and J shed 6 bases, with 9 bases lying between them. The CDR3 has 12 residues. CDR3 residues: CASSSQNHGYTF. CDR3 DNA sequence: TGTGCCAGCAGTTCTCAGAACCATGGCTACACCTTC.

This clonotype came up a few times. The CDR3 DNA is TGTGCCAGCAGTATAGGACAAGCGACCTACGAGCAGTACTTC. Protein sequence: CASSIGQATYEQYF. The rearrangement joins TRBV6-6 to TRBJ2-7; a weak D match, TRBD1 (5 bases). The CDR3 is made up of 14 amino acids. Germline V gene data show CDR1 as MNHNY and CDR2 as SVGAGI (reference sequence). Trimming left V 5 bases short and J 2 bases short, with 13 bases between.

The chain is built from TRBV7-6 and TRBJ1-4; 7 bases align to TRBD1. The ends lost 2 bases at V and 7 bases at J; junction bases unmatched: 7. CDR1 is SGHVS and CDR2 is FNYEAQ in the germline V gene. The CDR3 contains 15 residues. The CDR3, as DNA: TGTGCCAGCAGCTTACCCACAGGGGAGGGTGAAAAACTGTTTTTT. It specifies CASSLPTGEGEKLFF.

The chain uses TRBV25-1 and TRBJ1-2; a weak D match, TRBD1 (5 bases). V lost 6 bases, J lost 6 bases, and 11 bases lay in between. CDR1 is MGHDK and CDR2 is SYGVNS in the germline V gene. The CDR3 has 12 residues. The CDR3 loop reads CASSSQGDGYTF. In DNA form, the CDR3 reads TGTGCCAGCAGCTCACAAGGGGATGGCTACACCTTC.

This chain uses TRBV2 with TRBJ1-2; D is unclear. There are 13 residues in the CDR3. Trimming stripped 4 bases from V and 7 bases from J, with 13 bases between. Germline assignment: CDR1 SNHLY and CDR2 FYNNEI. The CDR3 region has the DNA TGTGCCAGCAGTGTGGGCAGAACTGGTGGCTACACCTTC. Protein sequence: CASSVGRTGGYTF.

V is TRBV6-6 and J is TRBJ1-6; D unclear. V was clipped by 7 bases and J by 7 bases, with 17 bases between them. Per germline, CDR1 MNHNY and CDR2 SVGAGI (reference sequence). This CDR3 spans 15 amino acids. The CDR3 nucleotides read TGTGCCAGCAACTTTGGCCAGACGCTCAATTCACCCCTCCACTTT. Encoded protein: CASNFGQTLNSPLHF.

In regard to this clonotype: With a much larger clone just one base away, this may be a read error. V is TRBV27 and J is TRBJ2-1, with TRBD1 as a possible D gene (5 bases). There are 14 residues in the CDR3. The germline V gene has CDR1 MNHEY and CDR2 SMNVEV (reference sequence). With 4 bases removed from V and 10 bases from J, the gap between germline ends came to 17 bases. CDR3 sequence: CASSSTANLYEQFF. The CDR3 region has the DNA TGTGCCAGCAGTTCGACAGCCAACCTCTACGAGCAGTTCTTC.

This clonotype has just a few counts. DNA for the CDR3: TGTGCCAGCAGCTTGGGCCAGGGAGGCAGATACAATGAGCAGTTCTTC. Translation: CASSLGQGGRYNEQFF. The rearrangement joins TRBV13 to TRBJ2-1, with a possible D match to TRBD2 (6 bases). Deletions cut 3 bases from V and 4 bases from J, with 16 bases between. In germline, CDR1 is PRHDT, CDR2 FYEKMQ (reference sequence). The CDR3 extends over 16 amino acids.

As for this clonotype: The junction departs from germline at one end; a sequencing error may be responsible. The chain combines TRBV6-5 with TRBJ2-3, with D uncertain. CDR1 and CDR2 (germline): MNHEY, SVGAGI. This CDR3 is built from 16 residues. CDR3: CANSYRSTIITDTQYF. The CDR3 DNA sequence: TGTGCCAACAGTTACCGTTCCACTATCATCACAGATACGCAGTATTTT.